The rows below give T cell receptor beta chains drawn from one sample of a study of blood T cell repertoires in COVID-19. The method was immunoSEQ multiplex PCR; TCRdb's version includes in-frame clones alone and lacks a portion of them. This sample has around 150,000 clones, with roughly four fifths found just once. Sequencing was done on a sample of peripheral blood. The receptors here all came from a woman aged 60 to 75 with acute or convalescent COVID-19. Each CDR3 is given with its conserved first and last residue. A D gene is named only where the DNA matches it firmly. The size entry is marked missing in some rows and otherwise reads once, few, many or a size class.

- TRBD2 TRBV30 CASGVAGETGELFF
- TRBD1 TRBV2 CAGRGGQGNEQFF
- TRBD1 TRBV13 CASSLTGGSYNSPLHF
- - TRBV11-3 CASSPRHLFYEQYF
few - TRBV25-1 CASSVRGNEAFF
- TRBD1 TRBV3-1/TRBV3-2 CASSQAGQLISPLHF
- - TRBV11-3 CASSLAGGGVQEKLFF
- - TRBV9 CASSVGTLGSNTGELFF
- TRBD1 TRBV28 CASSTGGGSNQPQHF
- - TRBV29-1 CSVIDRLVPFLIISYEQYF
once - TRBV29-1 CSVRSGPAYEQYF
- - TRBV5-1 CASSSGDIYSGNTIYF
- - TRBV5-4 CASSPVGTSSPLHF
- TRBD1 TRBV23-1 CASSQFRRGQGHVYEQYF
once TRBD2 TRBV5-6 CASSLRGLAGGFSSGELFF
- TRBD1 TRBV5-1 CASRPQGAGYGYTF
- TRBD2 TRBV6-5 CASSYGGGKETQYF
- - TRBV7-2 CASSPFQGTYNEQFF
- - TRBV9 CASSVGVIKENTEAFF
- TRBD1 TRBV5-8 CASSEQGAYTGELFF
- - TRBV5-1 CASSTQGYEQYF
- TRBD2 TRBV20-1 CSGEGQNEQFF
- - TRBV10-3 CAISVQTDTYEQYF
- - TRBV24-1 CATSDFRGSTDTQYF
- - TRBV30 CAWRPGGSYEQYF
- TRBD2 TRBV5-1 CASSPVGGTLGETQYF
- TRBD1 TRBV7-9 CASSPGTGPNQPQHF
- TRBD2 TRBV18 CASSPRLAGGNIKETQYF
- TRBD1 TRBV29-1 CSAGGGYGYTF
few - TRBV19 CASRAGVRGYTF
few - TRBV3-1/TRBV3-2 CASSQESGYGYTF
- TRBD1 TRBV4-1 CASSQDLGTGSYEQYF
- - TRBV15 CATSRQGPVNYGYTF